Listed below are T cell receptor beta chains from one sample, sequenced in a study of memory CD4+ T cells and cytomegalovirus serostatus. Using immunoSEQ multiplex PCR, the repertoire was profiled, and TCRdb retains in-frame clones only, with some absent. The sample lists some 52,000 clones, 80% to 85% occurring once. Material for sequencing was memory CD4+ T cells from blood. The source is an adult in good health and CMV-seropositive. The CDR3 runs from the conserved cysteine through the conserved F or W. The D gene is left open where the match is weak. The size of a clone is reported for some rows only, either as once, few or many, or as a class for expanded clones.

d_gene,v_gene,abundance,j_gene,CDR3nt,CDR3aa
.,TRBV6-6,.,TRBJ2-7,TGTGCCAGCAGCCCCCCAGTTGGGGCAGGGAAGGACTTC,CASSPPVGAGKDF
.,TRBV6-1,.,TRBJ1-2,TGTGCCAGCAGTGAATGGAGGCAGGGTGGCTACACCTTC,CASSEWRQGGYTF
.,TRBV28,.,TRBJ2-3,TGTGCCAGCAGTTTAGACCTAGCGCAGACAGATACGCAGTATTTT,CASSLDLAQTDTQYF
TRBD1,TRBV5-1,.,TRBJ2-2,TGCGCCAGCAGCTCGCGACAGGGCAGCACCGGGGAGCTGTTTTTT,CASSSRQGSTGELFF
.,TRBV5-1,.,TRBJ2-1,TGCGCCAGCACCAGTTTCTCCTACAATGAGCAGTTCTTC,CASTSFSYNEQFF
.,TRBV4-1,.,TRBJ2-1,TGCGCCAGCAAAGGGCCGGAGGGCAATGAGCAGTTCTTC,CASKGPEGNEQFF
.,TRBV25-1,.,TRBJ1-1,TGTGCCAGCAGCTATAGGGGGATGAACACTGAAGCTTTCTTT,CASSYRGMNTEAFF
TRBD1,TRBV6-1,.,TRBJ1-2,TGTGCCAGCAGTAGACAGGGGGTTGACACCTTC,CASSRQGVDTF
TRBD1,TRBV5-4,.,TRBJ1-2,TGTGCCAGCAGCTTGAGACAGGGAGGCTATGGCTACACCTTC,CASSLRQGGYGYTF
TRBD2,TRBV9,.,TRBJ2-3,TGTGCCAGCAGCGTGGAAGCGGGGAGGGGCACAGATACGCAGTATTTT,CASSVEAGRGTDTQYF
.,TRBV7-9,.,TRBJ2-1,TGTGCCAGCAGCTTGTTGCTAACCTACAATGAGCAGTTCTTC,CASSLLLTYNEQFF
.,TRBV13,.,TRBJ1-1,TGTGCCAGCAGCTTATTCGGGACGGTGAACACTGAAGCTTTCTTT,CASSLFGTVNTEAFF
TRBD2,TRBV28,.,TRBJ2-4,TGTGCCAGCAGTTATAGCGGGGTAGCCAAAAACATTCAGTACTTC,CASSYSGVAKNIQYF
.,TRBV6-5,.,TRBJ1-3,TGTGCCAGCAAACTAGGCTCTGGAAACACCATATATTTT,CASKLGSGNTIYF
.,TRBV5-1,.,TRBJ1-2,TGCGCCAGCAGCTTGGAGGCCAGGAACTATGGCTACACCTTC,CASSLEARNYGYTF
TRBD1,TRBV11-2,.,TRBJ2-7,TGTGCCAGCAGCTTGGGGACAGGGGAAATCTACGAGCAGTACTTC,CASSLGTGEIYEQYF
.,TRBV11-1,.,TRBJ2-2,TGTGCCAGCAGCTTACGACAGACCGGGGAGCTGTTTTTT,CASSLRQTGELFF
.,TRBV5-1,.,TRBJ1-1,TGCGCCAGCAGCTTGGATGGACGGCAGAACACTGAAGCTTTCTTT,CASSLDGRQNTEAFF
TRBD2,TRBV6-4,.,TRBJ2-5,TGTGCCAGCAGCAACATCTTGACTAGCGGGGGACAAGTGGGGGAGACCCAGTACTTC,CASSNILTSGGQVGETQYF
TRBD1,TRBV7-2,.,TRBJ2-5,TGTGCCAGCAGCACGCCGACAGGGATGGAGACCCAGTACTTC,CASSTPTGMETQYF
.,TRBV11-3,.,TRBJ2-3,TGTGCCAGCAGCCTCGGACCCGGCGCAGATACGCAGTATTTT,CASSLGPGADTQYF
TRBD1,TRBV5-1,.,TRBJ2-5,TGCGCCAGCAGCTCGGGACAGGGAGGTTTAGTAAAAGAGACCCAGTACTTC,CASSSGQGGLVKETQYF
.,TRBV5-1,.,TRBJ2-7,TGCGCCAGCAGCTCGGGGGTCCCTCGAAACTACGAGCAGTACTTC,CASSSGVPRNYEQYF
.,TRBV14,.,TRBJ2-6,TGTGCCAGCAGACAGGGTGGCGGGGCCAACGTCCTGACTTTC,CASRQGGGANVLTF
.,TRBV4-1,.,TRBJ1-5,TGCGCCAGCAGCCAAGGTCGGGGGGAGAAACAGCCCCAGCATTTT,CASSQGRGEKQPQHF
.,TRBV5-1,.,TRBJ2-5,TGCGCCAGCAGCTTGGGGCTAGCGCAAGGGGCGATTGAGACCCAGTACTTC,CASSLGLAQGAIETQYF
.,TRBV14,medium-sized,TRBJ1-1,TGTGCCAGCAGCCAAGATCGGGTGGGCAGGGGTGAAGCTTTCTTT,CASSQDRVGRGEAFF
.,TRBV7-3,.,TRBJ2-3,TGTGCCAGCAGCTCAGGCGTTGCGACAGATACGCAGTATTTT,CASSSGVATDTQYF
.,TRBV28,.,TRBJ1-1,TGTGCCAGCAGAGGCCGGCCTGAAGCTTTCTTT,CASRGRPEAFF
TRBD2,TRBV4-1,once,TRBJ2-3,TGCGCCAGCAGCCAAAGGAAAGGAGCGGGGCTCACAGATACGCAGTATTTT,CASSQRKGAGLTDTQYF
.,TRBV5-5,.,TRBJ2-5,TGTGCCAGCAGCTTGGTGGTCGGCCAAGAGACCCAGTACTTC,CASSLVVGQETQYF
.,TRBV7-2,.,TRBJ1-2,TGTGCCAGCAGCTCGGCCAGGAGGGGTGGCTACACCTTC,CASSSARRGGYTF
TRBD2,TRBV7-3,.,TRBJ2-1,TGTGCCAGCAGCTTAATTACCGGGACTAATAATGAGCAGTTCTTC,CASSLITGTNNEQFF
TRBD1,TRBV9,.,TRBJ1-6,TGTGCCAGCAGCGGGGACAGGGCTAATTCACCCCTCCACTTT,CASSGDRANSPLHF
.,TRBV28,once,TRBJ2-7,TGTGCCAGCAGTTTAGGAGGGGTCTTACAGCAGTACTTC,CASSLGGVLQQYF
.,TRBV6-6,.,TRBJ1-3,TGTGCCAGCAGTTACTCGGGACTGGCTGGAAACACCATATATTTT,CASSYSGLAGNTIYF
.,TRBV7-2,.,TRBJ2-1,TGTGCCAGCAGCCCGCCCAGGCCACAGAGGGAGCAGTTCTTC,CASSPPRPQREQFF
TRBD1,TRBV4-1,.,TRBJ2-3,TGCGCCAGCAGCCAAGCCGGGACAGGGGGCTTTGAAGATACGCAGTATTTT,CASSQAGTGGFEDTQYF